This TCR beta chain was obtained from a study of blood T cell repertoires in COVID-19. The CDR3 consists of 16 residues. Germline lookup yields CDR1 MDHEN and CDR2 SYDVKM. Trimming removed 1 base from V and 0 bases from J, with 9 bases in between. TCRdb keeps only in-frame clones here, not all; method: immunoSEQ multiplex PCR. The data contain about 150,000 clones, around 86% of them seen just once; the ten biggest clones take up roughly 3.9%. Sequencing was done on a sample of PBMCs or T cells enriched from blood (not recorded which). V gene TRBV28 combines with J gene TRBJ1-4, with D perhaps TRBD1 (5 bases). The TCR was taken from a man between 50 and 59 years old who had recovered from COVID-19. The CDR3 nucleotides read TGTGCCAGCAGTTTATACCCAGGGTCAACTAATGAAAAACTGTTTTTT. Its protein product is CASSLYPGSTNEKLFF.